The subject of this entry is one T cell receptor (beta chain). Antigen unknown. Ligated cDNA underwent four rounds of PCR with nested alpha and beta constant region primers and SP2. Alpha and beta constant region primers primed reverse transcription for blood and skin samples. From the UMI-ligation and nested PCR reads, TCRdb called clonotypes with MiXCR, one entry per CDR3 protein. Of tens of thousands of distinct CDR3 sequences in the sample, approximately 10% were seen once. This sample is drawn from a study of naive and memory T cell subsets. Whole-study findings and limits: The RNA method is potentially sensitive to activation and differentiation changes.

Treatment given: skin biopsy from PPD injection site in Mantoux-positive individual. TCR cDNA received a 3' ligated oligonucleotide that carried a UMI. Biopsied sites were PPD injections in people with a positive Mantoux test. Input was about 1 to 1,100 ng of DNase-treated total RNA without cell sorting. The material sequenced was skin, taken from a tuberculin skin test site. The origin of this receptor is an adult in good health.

Here the CDR3 reads CASSLWGQPYNEQFF. CDR3 bases: TGCGCCAGCAGCTTGTGGGGACAGCCTTACAATGAGCAGTTCTTC. V gene TRBV5-1 combines with J gene TRBJ2-1; TRBD1 aligns across 7 bases. This CDR3 comprises 15 residues. Germline-derived CDR1 and CDR2 are SGHRS and YFSETQ. With V trimmed by 1 base and J by 4 bases, 5 bases remained unmatched.